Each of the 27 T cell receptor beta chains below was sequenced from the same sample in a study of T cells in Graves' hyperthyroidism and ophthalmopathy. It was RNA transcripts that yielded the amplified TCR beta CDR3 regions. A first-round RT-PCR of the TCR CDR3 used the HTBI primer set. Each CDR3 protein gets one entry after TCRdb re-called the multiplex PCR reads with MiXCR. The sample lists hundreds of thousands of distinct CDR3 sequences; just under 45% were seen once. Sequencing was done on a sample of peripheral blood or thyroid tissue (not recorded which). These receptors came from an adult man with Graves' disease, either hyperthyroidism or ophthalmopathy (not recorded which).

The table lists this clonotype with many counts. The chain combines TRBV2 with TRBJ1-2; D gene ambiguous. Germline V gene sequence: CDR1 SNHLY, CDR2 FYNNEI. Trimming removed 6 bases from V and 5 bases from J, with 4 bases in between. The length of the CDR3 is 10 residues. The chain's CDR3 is CASSEYGYTF. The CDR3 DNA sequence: TGTGCCAGCAGCGAGTATGGCTACACCTTC.

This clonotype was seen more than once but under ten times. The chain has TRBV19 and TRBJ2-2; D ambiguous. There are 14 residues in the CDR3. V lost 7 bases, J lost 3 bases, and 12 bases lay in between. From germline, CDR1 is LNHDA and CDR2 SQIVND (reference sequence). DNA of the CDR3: TGTGCCAGTACAGTCACACGAGACACCGGGGAGCTGTTTTTT. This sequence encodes CASTVTRDTGELFF.

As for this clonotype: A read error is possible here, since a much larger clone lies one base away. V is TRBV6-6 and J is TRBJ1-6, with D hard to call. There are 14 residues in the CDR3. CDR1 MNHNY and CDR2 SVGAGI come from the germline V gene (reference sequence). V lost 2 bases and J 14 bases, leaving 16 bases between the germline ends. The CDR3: CASSYGQVPSTLHF. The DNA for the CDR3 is TGTGCCAGCAGTTACGGGCAGGTTCCTTCGACCCTCCACTTT.

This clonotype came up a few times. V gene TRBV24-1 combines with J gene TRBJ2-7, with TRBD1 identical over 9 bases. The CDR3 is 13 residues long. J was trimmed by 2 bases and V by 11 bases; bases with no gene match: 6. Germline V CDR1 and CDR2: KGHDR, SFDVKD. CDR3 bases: TGTGCCATCGGGACAGGGAGCGCCTACGAGCAGTACTTC. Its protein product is CAIGTGSAYEQYF.

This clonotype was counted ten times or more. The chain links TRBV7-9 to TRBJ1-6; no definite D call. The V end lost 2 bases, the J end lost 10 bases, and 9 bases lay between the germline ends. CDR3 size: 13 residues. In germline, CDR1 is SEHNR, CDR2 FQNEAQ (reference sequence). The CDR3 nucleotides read TGTGCCAGCAGCTTATTTCAGGAATCACCCCTCCACTTT. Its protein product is CASSLFQESPLHF.

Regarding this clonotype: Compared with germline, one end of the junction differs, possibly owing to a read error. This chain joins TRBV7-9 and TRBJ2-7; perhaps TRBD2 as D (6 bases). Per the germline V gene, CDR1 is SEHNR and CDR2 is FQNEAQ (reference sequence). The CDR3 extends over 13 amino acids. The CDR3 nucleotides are TGCGCCAGCAGCCAAGGAGGGGTCTACGAGCAGTACTTC. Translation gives CASSQGGVYEQYF. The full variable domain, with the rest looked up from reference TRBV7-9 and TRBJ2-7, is DTGVSQNPRHKITKRGQNVTFRCDPISEHNRLYWYRQTLGQGPEFLTYFQNEAQLEKSRLLSDRFSAERPKGSFSTLEIQRTEQGDSAMYLCASSQGGVYEQYFGPGTRLTVT.

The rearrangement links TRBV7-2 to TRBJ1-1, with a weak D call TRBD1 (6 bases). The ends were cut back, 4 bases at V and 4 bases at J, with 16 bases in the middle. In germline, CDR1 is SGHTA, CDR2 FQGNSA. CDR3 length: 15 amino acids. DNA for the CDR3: TGTGCCAGCAGCTCGGAGGGGGGCGCGGGCACTGAAGCTTTCTTT. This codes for CASSSEGGAGTEAFF.

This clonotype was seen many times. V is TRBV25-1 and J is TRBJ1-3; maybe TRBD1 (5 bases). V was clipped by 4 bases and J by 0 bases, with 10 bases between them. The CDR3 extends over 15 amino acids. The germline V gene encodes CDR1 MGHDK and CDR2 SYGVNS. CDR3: CASSGDGYSGNTIYF. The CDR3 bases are TGTGCCAGCAGTGGGGACGGGTACTCTGGAAACACCATATATTTT.

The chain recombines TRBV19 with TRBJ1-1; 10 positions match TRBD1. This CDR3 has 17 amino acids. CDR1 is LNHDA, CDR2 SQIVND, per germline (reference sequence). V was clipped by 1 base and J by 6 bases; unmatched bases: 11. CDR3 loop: CASSIGGPGQGPAEAFF. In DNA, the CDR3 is TGTGCCAGTAGTATAGGGGGGCCGGGACAGGGGCCGGCTGAAGCTTTCTTT. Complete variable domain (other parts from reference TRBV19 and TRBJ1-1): DGGITQSPKYLFRKEGQNVTLSCEQNLNHDAMYWYRQDPGQGLRLIYYSQIVNDFQKGDIAEGYSVSREKKESFPLTVTSAQKNPTAFYLCASSIGGPGQGPAEAFFGQGTRLTVV.

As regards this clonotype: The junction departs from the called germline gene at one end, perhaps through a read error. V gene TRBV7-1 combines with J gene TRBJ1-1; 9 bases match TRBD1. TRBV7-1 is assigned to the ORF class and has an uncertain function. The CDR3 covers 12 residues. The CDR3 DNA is TGTGCCAGCAGCTCCGGGACAGGGTCCGCTCTCTTT. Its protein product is CASSSGTGSALF.

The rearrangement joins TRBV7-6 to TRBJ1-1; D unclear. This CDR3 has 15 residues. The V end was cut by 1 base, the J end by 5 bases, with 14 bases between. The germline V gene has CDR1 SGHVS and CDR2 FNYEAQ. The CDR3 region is CASSLESGVGTEAFF. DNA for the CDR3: TGTGCCAGCAGCTTAGAGTCAGGCGTGGGGACTGAAGCTTTCTTT. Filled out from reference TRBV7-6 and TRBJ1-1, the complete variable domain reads GAGVSQSPRYKVTKRGQDVALRCDPISGHVSLYWYRQALGQGPEFLTYFNYEAQQDKSGLPNDRFSAERPEGSISTLTIQRTEQRDSAMYRCASSLESGVGTEAFFGQGTRLTVV.

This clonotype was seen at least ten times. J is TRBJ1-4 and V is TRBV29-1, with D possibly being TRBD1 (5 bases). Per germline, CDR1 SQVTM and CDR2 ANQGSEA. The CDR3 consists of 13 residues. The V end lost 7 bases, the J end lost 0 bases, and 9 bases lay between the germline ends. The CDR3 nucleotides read TGCAGCGCAGGGTTCTCAACTAATGAAAAACTGTTTTTT. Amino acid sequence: CSAGFSTNEKLFF.

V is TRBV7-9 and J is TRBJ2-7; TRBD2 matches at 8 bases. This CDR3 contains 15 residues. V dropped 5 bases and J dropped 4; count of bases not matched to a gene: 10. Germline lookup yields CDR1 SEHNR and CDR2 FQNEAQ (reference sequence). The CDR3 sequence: CASSQLSGNGYEQYF. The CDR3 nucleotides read TGTGCCAGCAGCCAACTTAGCGGGAATGGGTACGAGCAGTACTTC.

CDR3 DNA sequence: TGTGCCAGTATCGGTTGGGGGCTAGTAAACACTGAAGCTTTCTTT. Protein: CASIGWGLVNTEAFF. The chain carries TRBV19 and TRBJ1-1; TRBD1 might be the D (6 bases). CDR1 is LNHDA and CDR2 is SQIVND in the germline V gene (reference sequence). This CDR3 is built from 15 residues. Trimming left V 7 bases short and J 2 bases short, with 17 bases between.

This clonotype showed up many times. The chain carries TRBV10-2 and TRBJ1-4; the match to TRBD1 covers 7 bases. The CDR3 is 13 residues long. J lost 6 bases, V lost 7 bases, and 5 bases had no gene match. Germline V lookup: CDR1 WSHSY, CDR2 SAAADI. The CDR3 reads CASTGQADEKLFF. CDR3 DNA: TGCGCCAGCACTGGACAGGCTGATGAAAAACTGTTTTTT.

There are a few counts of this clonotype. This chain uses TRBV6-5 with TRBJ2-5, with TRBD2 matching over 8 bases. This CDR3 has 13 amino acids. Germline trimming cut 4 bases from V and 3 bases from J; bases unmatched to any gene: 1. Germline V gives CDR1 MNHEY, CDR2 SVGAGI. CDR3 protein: CASSSLAEETQYF. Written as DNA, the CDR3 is TGTGCCAGCAGTTCACTAGCGGAAGAGACCCAGTACTTC.

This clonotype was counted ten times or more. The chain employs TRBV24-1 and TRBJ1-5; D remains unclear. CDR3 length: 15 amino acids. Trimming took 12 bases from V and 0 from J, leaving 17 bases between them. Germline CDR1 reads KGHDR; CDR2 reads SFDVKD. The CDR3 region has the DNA TGTGCCTCATCCCAAGCGGGCGATAGCAATCAGCCCCAGCATTTT. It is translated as CASSQAGDSNQPQHF.

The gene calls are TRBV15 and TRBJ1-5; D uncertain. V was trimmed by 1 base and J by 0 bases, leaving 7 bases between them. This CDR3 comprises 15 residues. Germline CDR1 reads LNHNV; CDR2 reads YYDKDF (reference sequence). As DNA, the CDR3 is TGTGCCACCAGCAGAGGTTCCAGTAGCAATCAGCCCCAGCATTTT. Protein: CATSRGSSSNQPQHF.

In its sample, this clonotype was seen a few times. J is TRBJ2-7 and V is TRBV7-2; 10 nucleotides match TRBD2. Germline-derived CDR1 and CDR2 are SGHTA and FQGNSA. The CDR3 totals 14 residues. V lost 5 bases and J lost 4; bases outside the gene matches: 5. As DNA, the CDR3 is TGTGCCAGCAGCCTACTAGCGGGACGTTACGAGCAGTACTTC. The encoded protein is CASSLLAGRYEQYF.

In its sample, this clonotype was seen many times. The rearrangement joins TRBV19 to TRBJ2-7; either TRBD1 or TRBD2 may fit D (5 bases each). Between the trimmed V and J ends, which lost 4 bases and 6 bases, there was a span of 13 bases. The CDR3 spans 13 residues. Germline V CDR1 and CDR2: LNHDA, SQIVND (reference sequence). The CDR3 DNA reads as TGTGCCAGTAGTACGACCGGGACGCCCGAGCAGTACTTC. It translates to CASSTTGTPEQYF.

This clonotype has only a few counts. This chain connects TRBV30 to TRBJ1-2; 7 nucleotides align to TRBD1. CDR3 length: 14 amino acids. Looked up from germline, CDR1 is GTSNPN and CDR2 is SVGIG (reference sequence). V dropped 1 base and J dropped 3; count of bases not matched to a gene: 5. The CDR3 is CAWSAQGGDYGYTF. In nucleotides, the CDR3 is TGTGCCTGGAGTGCTCAGGGGGGCGACTATGGCTACACCTTC.

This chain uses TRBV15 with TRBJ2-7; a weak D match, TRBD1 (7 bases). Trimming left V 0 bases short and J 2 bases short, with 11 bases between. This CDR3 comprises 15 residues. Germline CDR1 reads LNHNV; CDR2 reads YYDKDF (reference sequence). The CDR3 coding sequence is TGTGCCACCAGCAGAGAAGACAGGGAGGCCTACGAGCAGTACTTC. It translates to CATSREDREAYEQYF. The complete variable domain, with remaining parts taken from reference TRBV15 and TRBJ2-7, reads DAMVIQNPRYQVTQFGKPVTLSCSQTLNHNVMYWYQQKSSQAPKLLFHYYDKDFNNEADTPDNFQSRRPNTSFCFLDIRSPGLGDTAMYLCATSREDREAYEQYFGPGTRLTVT.

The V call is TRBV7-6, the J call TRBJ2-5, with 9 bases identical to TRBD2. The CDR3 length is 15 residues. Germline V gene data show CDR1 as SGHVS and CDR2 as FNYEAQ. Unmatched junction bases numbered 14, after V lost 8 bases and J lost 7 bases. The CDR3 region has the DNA TGTGCCAGCGGTTCCGGGACTAGCATGCGGGGGACCCAGTACTTC. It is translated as CASGSGTSMRGTQYF.

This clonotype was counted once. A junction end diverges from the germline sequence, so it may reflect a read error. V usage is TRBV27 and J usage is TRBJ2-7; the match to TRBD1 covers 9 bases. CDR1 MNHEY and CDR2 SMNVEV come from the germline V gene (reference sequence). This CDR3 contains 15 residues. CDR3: CASSLTPDRGDERYF. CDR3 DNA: TGTGCCAGCAGTTTAACCCCGGACAGGGGAGACGAGCGGTACTTC.

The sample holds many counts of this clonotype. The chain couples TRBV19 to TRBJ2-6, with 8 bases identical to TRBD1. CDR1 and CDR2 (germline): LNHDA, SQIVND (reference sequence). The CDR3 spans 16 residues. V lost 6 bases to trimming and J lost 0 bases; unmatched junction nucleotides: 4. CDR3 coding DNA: TGTGCCAGTAGCCGGACAGGGAACTCTGGGGCCAACGTCCTGACTTTC. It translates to CASSRTGNSGANVLTF.

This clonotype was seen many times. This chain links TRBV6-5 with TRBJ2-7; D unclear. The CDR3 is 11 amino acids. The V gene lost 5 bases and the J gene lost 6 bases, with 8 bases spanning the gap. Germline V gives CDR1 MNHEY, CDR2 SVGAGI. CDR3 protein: CASSNLIEQYF. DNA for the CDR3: TGTGCCAGCAGTAACCTTATCGAGCAGTACTTC.

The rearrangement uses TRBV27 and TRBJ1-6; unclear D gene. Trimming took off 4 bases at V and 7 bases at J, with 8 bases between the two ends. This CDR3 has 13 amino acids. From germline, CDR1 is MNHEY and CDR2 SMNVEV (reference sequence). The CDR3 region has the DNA TGTGCCAGCAGTTGGGGTGGAAATTCACCCCTCCACTTT. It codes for CASSWGGNSPLHF.